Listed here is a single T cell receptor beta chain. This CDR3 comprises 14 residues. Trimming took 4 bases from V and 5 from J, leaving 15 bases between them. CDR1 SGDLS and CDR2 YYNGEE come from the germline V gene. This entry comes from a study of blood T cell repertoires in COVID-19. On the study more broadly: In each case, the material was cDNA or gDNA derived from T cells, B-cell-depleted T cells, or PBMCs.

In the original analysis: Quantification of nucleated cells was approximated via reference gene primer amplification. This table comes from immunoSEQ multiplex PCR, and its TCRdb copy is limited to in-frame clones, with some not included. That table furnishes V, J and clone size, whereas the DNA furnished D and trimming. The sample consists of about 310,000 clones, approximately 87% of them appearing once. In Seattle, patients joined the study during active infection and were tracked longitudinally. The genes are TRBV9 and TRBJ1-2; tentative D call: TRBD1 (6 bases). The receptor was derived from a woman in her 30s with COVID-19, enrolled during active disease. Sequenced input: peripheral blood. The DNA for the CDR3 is TGTGCCAGCAGCCCCAGGACAGATGATTATGGCTACACCTTC. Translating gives CASSPRTDDYGYTF. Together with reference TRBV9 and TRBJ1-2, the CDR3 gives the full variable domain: DSGVTQTPKHLITATGQRVTLRCSPRSGDLSVYWYQQSLDQGLQFLIQYYNGEERAKGNILERFSAQQFPDLHSELNLSSLELGDSALYFCASSPRTDDYGYTFGSGTRLTVV.